These 21 T cell receptor beta chains were sequenced from one sample in a study of early T cells in non-severe SARS-CoV-2 infection. MiXCR, applied by TCRdb to the 5' RACE reads, yields one record per CDR3 protein. The sample records approximately 28,000 distinct CDR3 sequences, 3.5% to 5.5% being singletons. The specimen comprised whole blood, sampled at baseline. These receptors came from an adult who was a healthcare worker with PCR-confirmed SARS-CoV-2 infection or an uninfected control (not recorded which).

The V and J genes are TRBV10-3 and TRBJ1-1; D remains unclear. Trimming stripped 3 bases from V and 5 bases from J, with 7 bases between. The CDR3 totals 12 residues. Germline V lookup: CDR1 ENHRY, CDR2 SYGVKD. The CDR3 coding sequence is TGTGCCATCAGTGAAAGGGAGACTGAAGCTTTCTTT. Translating gives CAISERETEAFF.

This clonotype was counted ten times or more. The V and J genes are TRBV12-3 or TRBV12-4 and TRBJ2-7; D could derive from TRBD1 or TRBD2 (6 bases each). V was trimmed by 6 bases and J by 7 bases, leaving 19 bases between them. The CDR3 loop spans 14 amino acids. The CDR3 DNA sequence: TGTGCCAGCAGCCCTGAAGGGGGGCGTGGGGAGCAGTACTTC. Translation: CASSPEGGRGEQYF.

In its sample, this clonotype was seen many times. The chain joins TRBV6-5 to TRBJ2-7; TRBD2 might be the D (5 bases). V shed 7 bases and J shed 5 bases, with 15 bases lying between them. The germline V gene encodes CDR1 MNHEY and CDR2 SVGAGI. CDR3 size: 13 residues. For the CDR3, the DNA is TGTGCCAGCAAGAGGGATGGAGACAACGAGCAGTACTTC. Residues: CASKRDGDNEQYF.

This clonotype was seen repeatedly, ten times or more. This chain uses TRBV7-9 with TRBJ2-5; D may be TRBD2 (5 bases). Germline lookup yields CDR1 SEHNR and CDR2 FQNEAQ (reference sequence). The length of the CDR3 is 17 residues. V was shortened by 5 bases and J by 5 bases, with 24 bases between the two germline ends. The CDR3 DNA sequence: TGTGCCAGCAGCACCATCCTCCGGGAACCGAGGGAGGAGACCCAGTACTTC. This translates into CASSTILREPREETQYF. The full variable domain, its missing parts supplied by reference TRBV7-9 and TRBJ2-5, is DTGVSQNPRHKITKRGQNVTFRCDPISEHNRLYWYRQTLGQGPEFLTYFQNEAQLEKSRLLSDRFSAERPKGSFSTLEIQRTEQGDSAMYLCASSTILREPREETQYFGPGTRLLVL.

This clonotype was observed at least ten times. The chain employs TRBV6-1 and TRBJ2-5; D may match TRBD1 or TRBD2 (5 bases each). The ends were cut back, 0 bases at V and 2 bases at J, with 10 bases in the middle. CDR1 MNHNS and CDR2 SASEGT come from the germline V gene. This CDR3 has 15 residues. DNA of the CDR3: TGTGCCAGCAGTGAAGCGGGGGTTAGACAAGAGACCCAGTACTTC. Protein product: CASSEAGVRQETQYF.

This clonotype was observed a few times. The rearrangement links TRBV4-1 to TRBJ1-6, with unresolved D. V lost 0 bases and J lost 8, with 8 bases in between. Germline CDR1 and CDR2: MGHRA and YSYEKL. This CDR3 region has 14 residues. The CDR3 sequence is CASSQDGPYSPLHF. The CDR3 nucleotides read TGCGCCAGCAGCCAAGATGGCCCCTATTCACCCCTCCACTTT.

This clonotype was detected many times. J is TRBJ2-3 and V is TRBV7-7; 11 nucleotides align to TRBD1. J lost 5 bases, V lost 5 bases, and 6 bases had no gene match. Germline lookup yields CDR1 SSHAT and CDR2 FNYEAQ (reference sequence). The CDR3 consists of 15 residues. CDR3 DNA: TGTGCCAGCAGCCCCGGGACAGGGGGTCAAGATACGCAGTATTTT. Translation: CASSPGTGGQDTQYF.

This clonotype was observed at least ten times. This chain's CDR3 is CASRRGSARDTQYF. The CDR3 DNA follows: TGTGCCAGCAGGCGGGGGAGTGCTAGGGATACGCAGTATTTT. The V call is TRBV12-3 or TRBV12-4, the J call TRBJ2-3; 7 positions match TRBD2. The CDR3 consists of 14 residues. The V gene end was trimmed by 6 bases and the J gene end by 6 bases; junction bases not matched to a gene: 9.

This clonotype was picked up many times. The chain links TRBV12-3 or TRBV12-4 to TRBJ2-3, with 12 bases that match TRBD2. V was pared by 3 bases and J by 1 base, with 8 bases of the junction left unmatched. The CDR3 covers 18 residues. The CDR3 region has the DNA TGTGCCAGCAGTTTTCTAGCGGGAGGGCTCGTTGGCACAGATACGCAGTATTTT. It encodes CASSFLAGGLVGTDTQYF.

Many counts were recorded for this clonotype. The CDR3 region is CASSGVASQETQYF. The CDR3 DNA is TGCGCCAGCAGTGGAGTGGCTAGCCAAGAGACCCAGTACTTC. J is TRBJ2-5 and V is TRBV5-1; no clear D gene. This CDR3 comprises 14 residues. V was shortened by 5 bases and J by 1 base, with 12 bases between the two germline ends. CDR1 and CDR2 from the germline V gene are SGHRS and YFSETQ.

This clonotype has a count of ten or more. The chain joins TRBV10-3 to TRBJ2-7, with 8 bases identical to TRBD1. CDR3 length equals 13 residues. Trimming took 5 bases from V and 5 from J; bases not matched to a gene: 5. Per germline, CDR1 ENHRY and CDR2 SYGVKD. For the CDR3, the DNA is TGTGCCATCAGTACCGGGACAGGAGACGAGCAGTACTTC. This codes for CAISTGTGDEQYF.

At least ten counts were recorded for this clonotype. The chain joins TRBV6-2 or TRBV6-3 to TRBJ2-1; TRBD1 might be the D (6 bases). V lost 6 bases, J lost 10 bases, and 13 bases lay in between. The CDR3 loop spans 12 amino acids. Per the germline V gene, CDR1 is MNHEY and CDR2 is SVGEGT. The CDR3 reads CASRNRAGEQFF. For the CDR3, the DNA is TGTGCCAGCAGGAACAGGGCGGGCGAGCAGTTCTTC.

This clonotype was seen ten or more times. The genes are TRBV12-5 and TRBJ2-1; D is possibly TRBD1 (5 bases). Germline values: CDR1 LGHNT, CDR2 FRNRAP. The CDR3 spans 17 residues. V was cut by 2 bases and J by 0 bases, with 14 bases left in between. The chain's CDR3 is CASGLFGYRSSYNEQFF. CDR3 DNA sequence: TGTGCTAGTGGTTTGTTTGGGTACAGGAGCTCCTACAATGAGCAGTTCTTC.

This clonotype was seen many times. The rearrangement links TRBV20-1 to TRBJ1-6; TRBD1 aligns across 7 bases. The V gene end was trimmed by 6 bases and the J gene end by 0 bases; junction bases not matched to a gene: 8. This CDR3 is built from 16 residues. Germline V gene sequence: CDR1 DFQATT, CDR2 SNEGSKA (reference sequence). The CDR3 region has the DNA TGCAGTGCCCCTTTAGGGGGCTCCTCCTATAATTCACCCCTCCACTTT. Residues: CSAPLGGSSYNSPLHF.

Ten or more counts support this clonotype. The chain links TRBV18 to TRBJ1-1; D gene uncertain. Trimming left V 6 bases short and J 1 base short, with 12 bases between. There are 14 residues in the CDR3. The germline gives CDR1 KGHSH, CDR2 LQKENI. This chain's CDR3 is CASSPGSSNTEAFF. As DNA, the CDR3 is TGTGCCAGCTCCCCCGGGAGCTCGAACACTGAAGCTTTCTTT. Together with reference TRBV18 and TRBJ1-1, the CDR3 gives the full variable domain: NAGVMQNPRHLVRRRGQEARLRCSPMKGHSHVYWYRQLPEEGLKFMVYLQKENIIDESGMPKERFSAEFPKEGPSILRIQQVVRGDSAAYFCASSPGSSNTEAFFGQGTRLTVV.

There are many counts of this clonotype. The chain employs TRBV19 and TRBJ1-6, with TRBD1 matching over 7 bases. Germline trimming cut 4 bases from V and 10 bases from J; bases unmatched to any gene: 7. CDR3 length: 14 amino acids. Per the germline V gene, CDR1 is LNHDA and CDR2 is SQIVND (reference sequence). The CDR3 DNA sequence: TGTGCCAGTAGTACCCGGACAGGCGGCTCACCCCTCCACTTT. This codes for CASSTRTGGSPLHF.

This clonotype was found a few times. This chain connects TRBV19 to TRBJ2-3; the match to TRBD2 covers 10 bases. CDR3 length: 15 amino acids. The V gene end was trimmed by 6 bases and the J gene end by 2 bases; junction bases not matched to a gene: 5. Germline values: CDR1 LNHDA, CDR2 SQIVND (reference sequence). The CDR3 protein is CASRLAGNPTDTQYF. The CDR3 coding sequence is TGTGCCAGTAGACTAGCGGGGAATCCCACAGATACGCAGTATTTT.

This clonotype has ten or more counts. V and J are TRBV20-1 and TRBJ2-1; TRBD2 aligns across 8 bases. Germline V gives CDR1 DFQATT, CDR2 SNEGSKA (reference sequence). The J segment lost 15 bases and the V segment lost 4 bases, leaving 11 bases of the junction unmatched. The CDR3 contains 12 residues. CDR3 nucleotide sequence: TGCAGTGCTACCCGGGGACTAGGAGATCCGTTCTTC. Translation gives CSATRGLGDPFF.

At least ten counts were recorded for this clonotype. The V call is TRBV11-2, the J call TRBJ1-6; no firm D call. The germline V and J ends were trimmed by 8 bases and 10 bases, with 12 bases remaining between them. The V gene's germline CDR1 is SGHAT and CDR2 FQNNGV. The CDR3 is made up of 12 amino acids. This CDR3 reads CASAGLSSPLHF. Written as DNA, the CDR3 is TGTGCCAGCGCCGGACTGTCGTCACCCCTCCACTTT.

In its sample, this clonotype was seen many times. The V gene is TRBV6-2 or TRBV6-3, the J gene TRBJ1-2, with 7 bases aligning to TRBD1. Per the germline V gene, CDR1 is MNHEY and CDR2 is SVGEGT. The V gene end was trimmed by 11 bases and the J gene end by 9 bases; junction bases not matched to a gene: 18. The CDR3 loop spans 14 amino acids. In nucleotides, the CDR3 is TGTGCCTCCTGGAGAGGGGGCGCGAGATATAGCTACACCTTC. Translating it yields CASWRGGARYSYTF.

This clonotype appeared many times. J is TRBJ1-1 and V is TRBV5-1, with no clear D. This CDR3 has 15 residues. Germline CDR1 and CDR2: SGHRS and YFSETQ. V lost 4 bases to trimming and J lost 2 bases, with 15 bases between them. CDR3 DNA: TGCGCCAGCAGCCTTGAAGGTAGGACCAACACTGAAGCTTTCTTT. Amino acids: CASSLEGRTNTEAFF.